A single sample gave rise to the 19 T cell receptor beta chains below, sequenced in a study of monozygotic twins with inflammatory bowel disease (dated by TCRdb to between 2018 and 2020). The library relied on 5' RACE. The sequencing machine was an Illumina HiSeq 2500. After reprocessing by TCRdb, each CDR3 protein sequence is one entry, and no DNA is given. This sample's table has entries for a few hundred thousand distinct CDR3 sequences. The ten most abundant clones make up 2.5% to 3% of the sample. Sequencing was done on a sample of blood. The receptors here all came from a human donor with ulcerative colitis or Crohn's disease, or a healthy co-twin of an affected twin (not recorded which).

The V call is TRBV3-1, the J call TRBJ2-2; the D call from TCRdb, TRBD1, cannot be confirmed without DNA. Germline V gene lookup returns CDR1 LGHDT and CDR2 YNNKEL (reference sequence). This CDR3 spans 15 amino acids. The CDR3 spells CASSTPTGVSGELFF.

The gene calls are TRBV4-2 and TRBJ2-5; lacking DNA, the TRBD2 call made by TCRdb goes unchecked. Germline lookup yields CDR1 LGHNA and CDR2 YNFKEQ. The length of the CDR3 is 19 residues. CDR3 sequence reads: CASSQAPSSGGALQETQYF.

V usage is TRBV20-1 and J usage is TRBJ1-6; no DNA is available, so the TRBD1 call from TCRdb remains unchecked. In germline, CDR1 is DFQATT, CDR2 SNEGSKA (reference sequence). The CDR3 is 13 residues long. CDR3 sequence reads: CSAGDRGSFPLHF.

The CDR3 protein is CASSCSPTVPYEQYF. The rearrangement uses TRBV6-5 and TRBJ2-7; with no DNA, the TCRdb D assignment of TRBD1 cannot be verified. This CDR3 has 15 residues. CDR1 and CDR2 from the germline V gene are MNHEY and SVGAGI.

The chain employs TRBV5-1 and TRBJ2-1; checking the TCRdb D call of TRBD2 is not possible without DNA. CDR1 and CDR2 from the germline V gene are SGHRS and YFSETQ. The CDR3 extends over 16 amino acids. The CDR3 is CASSPAGTPQYNEQFF.

The chain carries TRBV7-2 and TRBJ2-1; TCRdb reports TRBD2, a call that lacks DNA to check it against. The germline CDR1 and CDR2 sequences are SGHTA and FQGNSA. The CDR3 spans 15 residues. CDR3 in amino acids: CASSSLAGAPVEQFF.

This rearrangement joins TRBV6-5 to TRBJ2-3; there is no DNA to check the TCRdb D call of TRBD1. This CDR3 is built from 18 residues. The germline V gene has CDR1 MNHEY and CDR2 SVGAGI. The CDR3 is CASSWTLVGTGNTDTQYF.

CDR3 in amino acids: CASSQDEGGPYEQYF. The V gene is TRBV4-2, the J gene TRBJ2-7; TCRdb indicates TRBD1, and absent DNA this call remains unverified. This CDR3 spans 15 amino acids. CDR1 is LGHNA, CDR2 YNFKEQ, per germline.

The genes are TRBV5-4 and TRBJ1-1. CDR3 length equals 13 residues. Germline CDR1 is SGHNT and CDR2 is YYREEE (reference sequence). The CDR3 here is CASSLASHTEAFF.

The chain links TRBV3-1 to TRBJ1-1; checking the TCRdb D call of TRBD1 is not possible without DNA. CDR3 length: 11 residues. Germline V lookup: CDR1 LGHDT, CDR2 YNNKEL (reference sequence). CDR3 in amino acids: CASSLDRVAFF.

The chain recombines TRBV20-1 with TRBJ2-6; as DNA is missing, the TRBD1 call by TCRdb cannot be tested. Germline CDR1 reads DFQATT; CDR2 reads SNEGSKA (reference sequence). This CDR3 is built from 17 residues. This CDR3 is CSARPGQGFSGANVLTF.

V gene TRBV2 combines with J gene TRBJ1-1; TCRdb's D call, TRBD1, is unchecked because there is no DNA. The V gene's germline CDR1 is SNHLY and CDR2 FYNNEI. This CDR3 spans 14 amino acids. The chain's CDR3 is CASSVQVRETEAFF. Supplemented by reference TRBV2 and TRBJ1-1, the full variable domain reads EPEVTQTPSHQVTQMGQEVILRCVPISNHLYFYWYRQILGQKVEFLVSFYNNEISEKSEIFDDQFSVERPDGSNFTLKIRSTKLEDSAMYFCASSVQVRETEAFFGQGTRLTVV.

This chain links TRBV12-3 or TRBV12-4 with TRBJ1-5. The CDR3 sequence is 14 residues long. This CDR3 is CASSLDGEFQPQHF.

The V gene is TRBV4-1, the J gene TRBJ1-1; TCRdb's D gene call, TRBD1, goes unchecked for lack of DNA. Germline CDR1 MGHRA, CDR2 YSYEKL. The length of the CDR3 is 14 residues. CDR3 in amino acids: CASSQQGIDTEAFF.

V and J are TRBV29-1 and TRBJ2-1; TCRdb picks TRBD2, but there is no DNA to check that call. The CDR3 has 16 amino acids. CDR1 is SQVTM, CDR2 ANQGSEA, per germline. CDR3 amino acids: CSVLSSGGPRYNEQFF.

V gene TRBV7-8 combines with J gene TRBJ2-3; the TCRdb call, TRBD1, lacks DNA for checking. The CDR3 spans 18 residues. Germline CDR1 SGHVS, CDR2 FQNEAQ. The CDR3 sequence: CASSLGGRWAGGTDTQYF.

The rearrangement uses TRBV3-1 and TRBJ1-1. The CDR3 length is 17 residues. Germline-derived CDR1 and CDR2 are LGHDT and YNNKEL (reference sequence). The chain's CDR3 is CASSPGPGRGMNTEAFF. Drawing the rest from reference TRBV3-1 and TRBJ1-1, the complete variable domain is DTAVSQTPKYLVTQMGNDKSIKCEQNLGHDTMYWYKQDSKKFLKIMFSYNNKELIINETVPNRFSPKSPDKAHLNLHINSLELGDSAVYFCASSPGPGRGMNTEAFFGQGTRLTVV.

The V gene is TRBV30, the J gene TRBJ2-1. Germline CDR1 reads GTSNPN; CDR2 reads SVGIG (reference sequence). The CDR3 has 13 amino acids. The CDR3 is CAWSRATYNEQFF.

CDR3 protein: CASSHRDRGETQYF. The V and J genes are TRBV18 and TRBJ2-5; TCRdb calls TRBD1, which cannot be checked without DNA. The germline gives CDR1 KGHSH, CDR2 LQKENI. The CDR3 sequence is 14 residues long.